This TCR beta chain is from a study of shared T cell receptors in the human thymus. Sequencing was performed with immunoSEQ multiplex PCR; in TCRdb, only in-frame clones are kept and a portion is missing. The data contain 650,000 to 950,000 clones, roughly 85% of them singletons. CDR3 length: 14 residues. V was clipped by 1 base and J by 4 bases, with 10 bases between them. Per germline, CDR1 SGHDN and CDR2 FVKESK. These data also formed part of another study, on human thymus T cells. This second study says: Thymus specimens were resections from corrective heart surgery.

The origin of this receptor is a girl in the first two years of life with a congenital heart defect. The sample taken for sequencing was thymocytes. The chain is built from TRBV14 and TRBJ1-1; possibly TRBD1 for D (5 bases). CDR3 sequence (DNA): TGTGCCAGCAGCCAAGGTAACGGGGGCACTGAAGCTTTCTTT. Translated: CASSQGNGGTEAFF.